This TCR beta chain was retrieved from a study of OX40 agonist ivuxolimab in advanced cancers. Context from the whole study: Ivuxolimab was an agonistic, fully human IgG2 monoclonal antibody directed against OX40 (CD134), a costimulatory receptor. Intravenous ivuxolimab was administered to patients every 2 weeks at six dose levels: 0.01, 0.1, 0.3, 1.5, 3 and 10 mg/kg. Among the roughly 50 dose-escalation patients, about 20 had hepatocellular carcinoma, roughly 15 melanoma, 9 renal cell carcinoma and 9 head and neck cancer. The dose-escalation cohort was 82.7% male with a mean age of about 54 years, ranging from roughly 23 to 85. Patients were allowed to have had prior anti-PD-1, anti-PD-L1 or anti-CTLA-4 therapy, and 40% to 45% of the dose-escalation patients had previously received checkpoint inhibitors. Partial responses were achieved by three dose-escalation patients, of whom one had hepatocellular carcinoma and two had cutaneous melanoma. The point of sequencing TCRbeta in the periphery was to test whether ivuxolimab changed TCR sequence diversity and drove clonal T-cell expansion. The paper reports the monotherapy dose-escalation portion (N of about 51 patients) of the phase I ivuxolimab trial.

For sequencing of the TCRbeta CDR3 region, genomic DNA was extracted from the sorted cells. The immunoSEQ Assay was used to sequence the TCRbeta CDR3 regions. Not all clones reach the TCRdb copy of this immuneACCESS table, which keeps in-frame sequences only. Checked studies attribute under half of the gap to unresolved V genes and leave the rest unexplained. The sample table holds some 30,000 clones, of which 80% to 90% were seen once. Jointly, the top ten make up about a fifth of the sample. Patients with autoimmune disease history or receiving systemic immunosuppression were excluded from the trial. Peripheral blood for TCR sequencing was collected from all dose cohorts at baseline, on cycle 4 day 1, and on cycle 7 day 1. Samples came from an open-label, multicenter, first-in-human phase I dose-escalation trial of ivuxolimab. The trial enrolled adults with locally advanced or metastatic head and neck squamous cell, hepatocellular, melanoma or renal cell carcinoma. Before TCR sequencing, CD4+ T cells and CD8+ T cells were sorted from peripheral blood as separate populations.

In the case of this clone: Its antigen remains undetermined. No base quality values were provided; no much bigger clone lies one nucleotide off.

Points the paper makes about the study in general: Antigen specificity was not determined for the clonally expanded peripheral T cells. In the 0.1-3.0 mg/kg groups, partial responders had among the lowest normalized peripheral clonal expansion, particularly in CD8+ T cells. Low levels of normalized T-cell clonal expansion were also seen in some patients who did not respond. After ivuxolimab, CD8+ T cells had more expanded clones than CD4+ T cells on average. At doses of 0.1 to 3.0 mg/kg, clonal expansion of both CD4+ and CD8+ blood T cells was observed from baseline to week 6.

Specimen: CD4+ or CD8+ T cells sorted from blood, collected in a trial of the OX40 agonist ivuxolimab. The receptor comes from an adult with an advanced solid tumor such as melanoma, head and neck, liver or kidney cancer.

The CDR3 in this case is CASSRDGNTGELFF. The DNA sequence is as follows: TGTGCCAGCTCACGGGACGGCAACACCGGGGAGCTGTTTTTT. The chain was built from TRBV18 and TRBJ2-2; the D match is possibly TRBD1 or TRBD2, with 5 bases aligned in each. A distance of 8 bases separates the germline ends of V and J, which lose 4 bases and 2 bases respectively. Via the germline V gene, CDR1 is KGHSH and CDR2 LQKENI. The CDR3 sequence holds 14 residues, the cysteine and phenylalanine included. Only the CDR3 region is kept as DNA, spanning 42 bases read in frame from base 1.